The source of this TCR beta chain is a study of blood T cell repertoires in COVID-19. Study summary: Spain, Italy and the United States supplied samples that represented acute and convalescent COVID-19. PBMCs, B-cell-depleted T cells, or T cells provided the cDNA or gDNA that made up the material.

How the authors handled the data: Reference gene primer amplification in the assay estimated nucleated cell counts. Sequencing used immunoSEQ multiplex PCR; TCRdb keeps in-frame clones, though not all of them. V, J and clone size reflect that table, while D and trimming were determined from the DNA. The sample contains 200,000 to 300,000 clones, 87% of which appear only once. The V gene lost 5 bases and the J gene lost 0 bases, with 13 bases spanning the gap. This CDR3 has 15 residues. Germline loops: CDR1 SGHVS, CDR2 FNYEAQ. This clonotype originated in a man between 60 and 75 years old who had recovered from COVID-19. Sequenced input: peripheral blood. J is TRBJ1-1 and V is TRBV7-6; a weak D match, TRBD1 (5 bases). CDR3 DNA sequence: TGTGCCAGCAGCGCAAAGGGGCCCATGAACACTGAAGCTTTCTTT. Its translation: CASSAKGPMNTEAFF.